This T cell receptor (beta chain) comes out of a study of cytomegalovirus exposure and HLA in healthy donors. At the level of the study: Earlier, 150 million to 200 million T cells were analyzed, and fewer than 120 million unique TCR beta sequences were found among them.

With respect to this clone: As yet, its antigen is unknown.

Primers for the PCR totalled 60 Vbeta and 13 Jbeta. Only in-frame clones appear in the TCRdb table, and some are missing; sequencing was by immunoSEQ multiplex PCR. Found here are around 90,000 clones, 70% to 85% of them singletons; the top ten hold 9% to 12%. Study findings and constraints: The majority of CMV-associated TCR beta chains were reported as apparently HLA-restricted in a later analysis. Among the CMV-associated chains, three were confirmed in vitro as specific for CMV antigens. Later analysis reportedly placed an Asian-associated ancestry cluster below the roughly 690-donor mean in N-insertions.

This CDR3 has 15 amino acids. J was trimmed by 1 base and V by 2 bases; bases with no gene match: 3. The V gene's germline CDR1 is MNHEY and CDR2 SMNVEV (reference sequence). Specimen: PBMCs. The sequence was obtained from a human donor in good health. The chain employs TRBV27 and TRBJ2-7; 9 bases are shared with TRBD2. Here the CDR3 reads CASSLLAGKSYEQYF. The CDR3 coding sequence is TGTGCCAGCAGTTTACTAGCGGGAAAATCCTACGAGCAGTACTTC.